The 30 T cell receptor beta chains given below trace back to one sample, sequenced in a study of shared clonotypes between healthy human individuals. Generated by immunoSEQ multiplex PCR, the TCRdb table keeps only in-frame clones and is missing some. The table includes some 1 million clones, more than 65% detected once. The sequenced material came from memory CD4+ T cells sorted from blood. Subset of the sample: CD45RA-negative fraction. The receptors were gathered from a man in his late teens or twenties in good health.

V is TRBV28 and J is TRBJ2-7; 9 bases match TRBD1. CDR3 length: 15 residues. Germline V gene sequence: CDR1 MDHEN, CDR2 SYDVKM. V lost 6 bases and J lost 3; bases outside the gene matches: 9. The CDR3 sequence: CASRLFSGQGYEQYF. The CDR3 bases are TGTGCCAGCAGACTTTTTTCGGGACAGGGCTACGAGCAGTACTTC.

The gene calls are TRBV7-9 and TRBJ2-5, with D unclear. CDR1 SEHNR and CDR2 FQNEAQ come from the germline V gene (reference sequence). The CDR3 has 15 residues. V was pared by 1 base and J by 5 bases, with 14 bases between. The CDR3 region is CASSLGDRFVETQYF. CDR3 DNA: TGTGCCAGCAGCTTAGGTGATCGTTTTGTTGAGACCCAGTACTTC.

The count of this clone is one. V is TRBV4-1 and J is TRBJ2-2, with a possible D match to TRBD1 (5 bases). The CDR3 is 17 residues long. The germline V gene has CDR1 MGHRA and CDR2 YSYEKL. Trimming cost V 2 bases and J 5 bases, with 18 bases left between them. The CDR3 coding sequence is TGCGCCAGCAGCCAAACCTTACAGAAAAGGGGAACCGGGGAGCTGTTTTTT. Its protein is CASSQTLQKRGTGELFF.

This chain joins TRBV27 and TRBJ1-2; D unresolved. Germline V CDR1 and CDR2: MNHEY, SMNVEV (reference sequence). Trimming took off 6 bases at V and 4 bases at J, with 12 bases between the two ends. The CDR3 consists of 13 residues. CDR3 in DNA: TGTGCCAGCAGGATAGGAGAAGGCTATGGCTACACCTTC. It translates to CASRIGEGYGYTF.

V usage is TRBV27 and J usage is TRBJ2-1; a weak D match, TRBD1 (5 bases). CDR1 and CDR2 (germline): MNHEY, SMNVEV (reference sequence). V lost 3 bases, J lost 3 bases, and 12 bases lay in between. This CDR3 contains 15 residues. This CDR3 is CASSFLQEFYNEQFF. As DNA, the CDR3 is TGTGCCAGCAGTTTCCTACAGGAGTTCTACAATGAGCAGTTCTTC.

This clone was counted a single time. The chain employs TRBV9 and TRBJ2-3; the D is unclear. CDR3 length: 14 amino acids. Germline V gene sequence: CDR1 SGDLS, CDR2 YYNGEE. The V end lost 0 bases, the J end lost 2 bases, and 7 bases lay between the germline ends. CDR3 sequence: CASSVVGHTDTQYF. The CDR3 DNA reads as TGTGCCAGCAGCGTAGTAGGCCACACAGATACGCAGTATTTT.

This clone is a singleton in its sample. The chain is built from TRBV6-5 and TRBJ2-7; maybe TRBD1 (6 bases). CDR3 size: 14 residues. CDR1 and CDR2 (germline): MNHEY, SVGAGI. Trimming pared 5 bases from V and 1 base from J, leaving 12 bases between. CDR3 nucleotide sequence: TGTGCCAGCAGTAAGGGGACAAATTCCTACGAGCAGTACTTC. It codes for CASSKGTNSYEQYF.

The chain joins TRBV6-5 to TRBJ2-7; D ambiguous. The ends were cut back, 5 bases at V and 1 base at J, with 12 bases in the middle. This CDR3 contains 14 residues. Germline V gene sequence: CDR1 MNHEY, CDR2 SVGAGI. The CDR3 region is CASSQAMGSYEQYF. DNA for the CDR3: TGTGCCAGCAGTCAAGCTATGGGGTCCTACGAGCAGTACTTC.

V is TRBV23-1 and J is TRBJ1-1; D remains ambiguous. Being an ORF, TRBV23-1 has a function that is uncertain. The length of the CDR3 is 14 residues. Trimming removed 5 bases at V and 1 base at J, with 11 bases between. This CDR3 is CASSSLNANTEAFF. The DNA for the CDR3 is TGCGCCAGCAGTTCCCTCAACGCGAACACTGAAGCTTTCTTT.

The rearrangement links TRBV19 to TRBJ2-1, with D maybe TRBD2 (5 bases). Germline V gene lookup returns CDR1 LNHDA and CDR2 SQIVND (reference sequence). The CDR3 is 14 amino acids. V lost 6 bases and J 4 bases, leaving 13 bases between the germline ends. This CDR3 reads CASRTGFWYNEQFF. The CDR3 DNA is TGTGCCAGTAGAACGGGGTTTTGGTACAATGAGCAGTTCTTC.

In the case of this clone: The same CDR3 is also encoded by other DNA sequences in this sample. The rearrangement joins TRBV18 to TRBJ1-1; D not resolved. Germline-derived CDR1 and CDR2 are KGHSH and LQKENI. V lost 3 bases to trimming and J lost 0 bases, with 8 bases between them. This CDR3 has 14 residues. The CDR3 reads CASSPGVLNTEAFF. CDR3 DNA: TGTGCCAGCTCACCCGGGGTGCTGAACACTGAAGCTTTCTTT.

The CDR3: CASNTAGAKNIQYF. The CDR3 nucleotides read TGTGCCAGCAATACTGCGGGGGCCAAAAACATTCAGTACTTC. The genes are TRBV6-6 and TRBJ2-4; D is perhaps TRBD2 (6 bases). The CDR3 spans 14 residues. Germline V lookup: CDR1 MNHNY, CDR2 SVGAGI (reference sequence). V was cut by 7 bases and J by 1 base, with 11 bases left in between.

The chain recombines TRBV18 with TRBJ2-3; D gene uncertain. In germline, CDR1 is KGHSH, CDR2 LQKENI. The CDR3 spans 16 residues. Trimming cost V 0 bases and J 1 base, with 11 bases left between them. The CDR3 region is CASSPPGMRGTDTQYF. Here the CDR3 DNA reads TGTGCCAGCTCACCACCAGGAATGAGAGGCACAGATACGCAGTATTTT.

This clone has a single count. This chain uses TRBV5-1 with TRBJ2-7; 7 nucleotides agree with TRBD1. CDR1 is SGHRS and CDR2 is YFSETQ in the germline V gene. The CDR3 covers 14 residues. V lost 6 bases and J lost 2; bases outside the gene matches: 8. The CDR3 coding sequence is TGCGCCAGCACCACAGGGGACAGTACCTACGAGCAGTACTTC. Translation: CASTTGDSTYEQYF.

This chain joins TRBV7-8 and TRBJ2-7, with unresolved D. V dropped 1 base and J dropped 6 bases, with 13 bases sitting between them. The CDR3 spans 14 residues. In germline, CDR1 is SGHVS, CDR2 FQNEAQ. The DNA for the CDR3 is TGTGCCAGCAGCTTAGGGCGGTTTCAAGGCGAGCAGTACTTC. It yields the protein CASSLGRFQGEQYF.

J is TRBJ2-5 and V is TRBV29-1, with 13 bases aligning to TRBD2. The V gene's germline CDR1 is SQVTM and CDR2 ANQGSEA. V lost 4 bases, J lost 5 bases, and 7 bases stayed unmatched. The CDR3 consists of 15 residues. CDR3 in amino acids: CSVATSGRGTETQYF. For the CDR3, the DNA is TGCAGCGTTGCAACTAGCGGGAGGGGGACCGAGACCCAGTACTTC.

This chain uses TRBV28 with TRBJ2-7; D possibly matches TRBD1 or TRBD2 (5 bases each). Germline V lookup: CDR1 MDHEN, CDR2 SYDVKM. CDR3 length equals 14 residues. The V end lost 4 bases, the J end lost 3 bases, and 13 bases lay between the germline ends. The CDR3 sequence is CASSSGTVVYEQYF. The CDR3 DNA follows: TGTGCCAGCAGTTCAGGGACGGTGGTCTACGAGCAGTACTTC.

The V call is TRBV18, the J call TRBJ2-1; the D gene is possibly TRBD1 (6 bases). V shed 4 bases and J shed 7 bases, with 11 bases lying between them. The CDR3 contains 13 residues. Per the germline V gene, CDR1 is KGHSH and CDR2 is LQKENI. This CDR3 reads CASSLGTRNEQFF. The CDR3 nucleotides are TGTGCCAGCTCACTGGGGACAAGAAATGAGCAGTTCTTC.

V gene TRBV5-6 combines with J gene TRBJ1-2; D is perhaps TRBD1 (6 bases). The V and J ends lost 5 bases and 9 bases respectively, with 17 bases between them. Germline V gene lookup returns CDR1 SGHDT and CDR2 YYEEEE. The CDR3 length is 13 residues. Here the CDR3 DNA reads TGTGCCAGCAGACCCTTCATCGGGACAAGCTACACCTTC. Translation gives CASRPFIGTSYTF.

The chain links TRBV11-3 to TRBJ2-3; 16 bases are a match to TRBD2. J lost 3 bases, V lost 6 bases, and 9 bases had no gene match. This CDR3 has 18 amino acids. Germline V gene sequence: CDR1 SGHNT, CDR2 YENEEA. CDR3 loop: CASSTGTSGGAGTDTQYF. DNA of the CDR3: TGTGCCAGCAGTACCGGGACTAGCGGGGGGGCCGGAACAGATACGCAGTATTTT.

This chain uses TRBV6-6 with TRBJ1-2; D is unclear. CDR1 and CDR2 (germline): MNHNY, SVGAGI (reference sequence). V was trimmed by 6 bases and J by 5 bases, leaving 19 bases between them. The CDR3 runs to 15 residues. In DNA, the CDR3 is TGTGCCAGCAGAATAAGTCCGTCGCGGGTATATGGCTACACCTTC. Translation gives CASRISPSRVYGYTF.

This clone was seen more than once but under ten times. The chain recombines TRBV6-1 with TRBJ1-2, with D maybe TRBD1 (6 bases). CDR3 length equals 13 residues. The V and J ends lost 3 bases and 5 bases respectively, with 10 bases between them. Germline CDR1 and CDR2: MNHNS and SASEGT. The CDR3 loop reads CASSEGAAYGYTF. The CDR3 nucleotides are TGTGCCAGCAGTGAGGGGGCAGCTTATGGCTACACCTTC.

This sequence joins TRBV5-4 and TRBJ2-2; 11 nucleotides align to TRBD2. The CDR3 is 15 residues long. V shed 3 bases and J 7 bases; nucleotides not matched to a gene: 5. Germline lookup yields CDR1 SGHNT and CDR2 YYREEE (reference sequence). The CDR3 DNA is TGTGCCAGCAGCTCGCTAGCGGGGGGTGTCGGGGAGCTGTTTTTT. This translates into CASSSLAGGVGELFF.

The chain recombines TRBV6-6 with TRBJ2-7; tentative D call: TRBD1 (5 bases). Germline CDR1 and CDR2: MNHNY and SVGAGI (reference sequence). Trimming shortened V by 2 bases and J by 7 bases, and 9 bases separated the two germline ends. The CDR3 runs to 12 residues. The CDR3 nucleotides read TGTGCCAGCAGTTACCCAGGGTGGGAGCAGTACTTC. This sequence encodes CASSYPGWEQYF.

V and J are TRBV18 and TRBJ2-2; 8 positions match TRBD1. Germline lookup yields CDR1 KGHSH and CDR2 LQKENI. The J segment lost 6 bases and the V segment lost 1 base, leaving 7 bases of the junction unmatched. The CDR3 extends over 16 amino acids. Here the CDR3 reads CASSPRDRGFSGELFF. CDR3 DNA: TGTGCCAGCTCACCACGAGACAGGGGCTTTTCCGGGGAGCTGTTTTTT.

The gene calls are TRBV27 and TRBJ2-2; D is unclear. Trimming took 6 bases from V and 6 from J, leaving 11 bases between them. The V gene's germline CDR1 is MNHEY and CDR2 SMNVEV (reference sequence). There are 13 residues in the CDR3. CDR3 residues: CASRMFIAGELFF. The CDR3 DNA reads TGTGCCAGCAGGATGTTCATAGCCGGGGAGCTGTTTTTT.

The chain employs TRBV25-1 and TRBJ2-7; TRBD2 aligns across 13 bases. CDR1 MGHDK and CDR2 SYGVNS come from the germline V gene. The V segment lost 2 bases and the J segment 3 bases; nucleotides outside the gene matches: 4. The CDR3 covers 16 residues. CDR3 sequence reads: CASSEPGLAGFYEQYF. The CDR3 bases are TGTGCCAGCAGTGAACCGGGACTAGCGGGATTCTACGAGCAGTACTTC.

The chain joins TRBV6-5 to TRBJ1-2; D may be TRBD1 (5 bases). The V end was cut by 6 bases, the J end by 5 bases, with 19 bases between. CDR1 MNHEY and CDR2 SVGAGI come from the germline V gene. The CDR3 covers 15 residues. In nucleotides, the CDR3 is TGTGCCAGCAGGGCCGGCGTGGGGCCCGGGTATGGCTACACCTTC. Protein: CASRAGVGPGYGYTF.

The chain joins TRBV15 to TRBJ1-1; possibly TRBD1 for D (5 bases). The CDR3 is 14 residues long. Germline CDR1 is LNHNV and CDR2 is YYDKDF (reference sequence). Trimming left V 1 base short and J 2 bases short, with 8 bases between. In DNA, the CDR3 is TGTGCCACCAGCAGAGGGGGGAAAAACACTGAAGCTTTCTTT. Translation gives CATSRGGKNTEAFF.

A remark on this clone: Other DNA sequences in this sample translate to the same CDR3. V is TRBV5-1 and J is TRBJ2-5; 7 bases are shared with TRBD1. The CDR3 has 15 amino acids. J gave up 2 bases and V 0 bases, and 4 bases lay outside the gene matches. The germline CDR1 and CDR2 sequences are SGHRS and YFSETQ. The CDR3 DNA is TGCGCCAGCAGCTTGGCACCGGGACAGCAAGAGACCCAGTACTTC. It is translated as CASSLAPGQQETQYF. Supplemented by reference TRBV5-1 and TRBJ2-5, the full variable domain reads KAGVTQTPRYLIKTRGQQVTLSCSPISGHRSVSWYQQTPGQGLQFLFEYFSETQRNKGNFPGRFSGRQFSNSRSEMNVSTLELGDSALYLCASSLAPGQQETQYFGPGTRLLVL.